This TCR beta chain was identified during a study of cytomegalovirus exposure and HLA in healthy donors. Losses at the gene ends were 2 bases for V and 0 bases for J; bases not matched to a gene: 4. Germline-derived CDR1 and CDR2 are ENHRY and SYGVKD. The CDR3 is made up of 16 amino acids. PCR employed 60 Vbeta and 13 Jbeta primers. Here immunoSEQ multiplex PCR was the method, and the copy in TCRdb shows in-frame clones only, minus some. Of more than 150,000 clones in the sample, about four fifths are singletons; the top ten hold 1%. Sample: PBMCs. The chain links TRBV10-3 to TRBJ1-5, with 7 nucleotides matching TRBD1. This clonotype originated in a woman aged 50 to 60 in good health and CMV-seropositive. The CDR3 protein is CAISETGAYSNQPQHF. The DNA for the CDR3 is TGTGCCATCAGTGAGACAGGGGCCTATAGCAATCAGCCCCAGCATTTT.